A single TCR beta chain is shown here with its context. The Seattle patients, enrolled during active infection, were followed longitudinally. Per the original methods: Reference gene primer amplification in the assay estimated nucleated cell counts. Measured with immunoSEQ multiplex PCR; TCRdb has only the in-frame clones, and not every one. V, J and clone size were drawn from that table, and D and trimming were deduced from the DNA. Of roughly 200,000 clones listed, 81% are singletons. These data originate in a study of blood T cell repertoires in COVID-19. The TCR comes from a woman aged 40 to 49 with COVID-19, enrolled during active disease. Material: peripheral blood.

In DNA, the CDR3 is TGTGCCAGCAGTAGGATGCAGGGGAGAGAGCCCCAGCATTTT. Protein product: CASSRMQGREPQHF. This rearrangement joins TRBV27 to TRBJ1-5, with D perhaps matching TRBD1 (6 bases). This CDR3 is 14 amino acids long. Trimming removed 5 bases at V and 8 bases at J, with 16 bases between. Germline CDR1 MNHEY, CDR2 SMNVEV (reference sequence).